This entry lists 28 T cell receptor beta chains sequenced from one sample in a study of T cells expressing NK-cell markers. After re-calling the 5' RACE reads, TCRdb lists one entry per CDR3 protein, DNA absent. The data show approximately 440,000 distinct CDR3 sequences, and the top ten clones hold roughly 1.4%. The sample was blood T cells: a sorted CD56 or NKG2C T cell subset, CD4+ or CD8+ T cells, or bulk PBMC T cells (not recorded which). The receptors stem from a woman between 50 and 59 years old in good health.

This sequence joins TRBV11-2 and TRBJ2-5; TCRdb calls TRBD2, which cannot be checked without DNA. There are 13 residues in the CDR3. Per germline, CDR1 SGHAT and CDR2 FQNNGV. The CDR3 reads CASSLLAGELQYF.

The V gene is TRBV19, the J gene TRBJ2-7; the TCRdb D gene call, TRBD1, has no DNA to confirm it. CDR3 length: 15 residues. Germline lookup yields CDR1 LNHDA and CDR2 SQIVND (reference sequence). The CDR3 loop reads CASSMAGSPRNEQYF. The full variable domain, its missing parts supplied by reference TRBV19 and TRBJ2-7, is DGGITQSPKYLFRKEGQNVTLSCEQNLNHDAMYWYRQDPGQGLRLIYYSQIVNDFQKGDIAEGYSVSREKKESFPLTVTSAQKNPTAFYLCASSMAGSPRNEQYFGPGTRLTVT.

The rearrangement uses TRBV5-1 and TRBJ2-5; without DNA, the TCRdb call of TRBD2 cannot be checked. Germline V CDR1 and CDR2: SGHRS, YFSETQ. The CDR3 is made up of 16 amino acids. The CDR3 protein is CASSALTSVRGETQYF.

The rearrangement joins TRBV6-5 to TRBJ2-2. CDR1 and CDR2 from the germline V gene are MNHEY and SVGAGI. The CDR3 contains 13 residues. The CDR3: CATQTQNTGELFF.

The CDR3 region is CASSLANSDTEAFF. The V gene is TRBV5-1, the J gene TRBJ1-1. The germline V gene has CDR1 SGHRS and CDR2 YFSETQ. The CDR3 is made up of 14 amino acids. Based on the CDR3 plus reference TRBV5-1 and TRBJ1-1, the full variable domain is KAGVTQTPRYLIKTRGQQVTLSCSPISGHRSVSWYQQTPGQGLQFLFEYFSETQRNKGNFPGRFSGRQFSNSRSEMNVSTLELGDSALYLCASSLANSDTEAFFGQGTRLTVV.

The chain recombines TRBV5-6 with TRBJ2-2. CDR1 is SGHDT, CDR2 YYEEEE, per germline. The CDR3 is 15 amino acids. The CDR3 sequence: CASSLGRMNTGELFF.

V is TRBV5-1 and J is TRBJ2-7; TCRdb outputs TRBD2, but without DNA this stays unchecked. The CDR3 has 15 amino acids. Germline values: CDR1 SGHRS, CDR2 YFSETQ. CDR3 in amino acids: CASSRGLAGPYEQYF. The variable domain in full, with the rest retrieved from reference TRBV5-1 and TRBJ2-7, is KAGVTQTPRYLIKTRGQQVTLSCSPISGHRSVSWYQQTPGQGLQFLFEYFSETQRNKGNFPGRFSGRQFSNSRSEMNVSTLELGDSALYLCASSRGLAGPYEQYFGPGTRLTVT.

The chain has TRBV2 and TRBJ2-3; without DNA, the TCRdb call of TRBD2 cannot be checked. CDR3 length: 12 residues. The germline CDR1 and CDR2 sequences are SNHLY and FYNNEI. CDR3 amino acids: CASLRAGLSQYF.

This chain uses TRBV5-4 with TRBJ2-5. The CDR3 has 13 amino acids. Per germline, CDR1 SGHNT and CDR2 YYREEE (reference sequence). This CDR3 is CASNNQSQETQYF.

The gene calls are TRBV20-1 and TRBJ1-5; the TRBD1 assignment by TCRdb is unverifiable without DNA. CDR3 length: 14 residues. Germline V gives CDR1 DFQATT, CDR2 SNEGSKA (reference sequence). CDR3 sequence reads: CSATPGQTAQPQHF.

The chain joins TRBV29-1 to TRBJ1-2; the D call of TRBD1 rests on TCRdb alone, since no DNA is present to check it. Germline assignment: CDR1 SQVTM and CDR2 ANQGSEA. CDR3 length equals 14 residues. This chain's CDR3 is CSVDVGGVGYGYTF.

This chain uses TRBV7-9 with TRBJ2-5; the D call from TCRdb, TRBD2, cannot be confirmed without DNA. The CDR3 spans 14 residues. From germline, CDR1 is SEHNR and CDR2 FQNEAQ (reference sequence). The CDR3 region is CASSPSTYGETQYF.

This chain connects TRBV7-2 to TRBJ1-5. This CDR3 comprises 13 residues. Germline loops: CDR1 SGHTA, CDR2 FQGNSA. This CDR3 is CASSSEAYQPQHF.

The chain couples TRBV6-5 to TRBJ1-4; TCRdb's D call, TRBD1, is unchecked because there is no DNA. Per the germline V gene, CDR1 is MNHEY and CDR2 is SVGAGI. This CDR3 comprises 16 residues. CDR3 residues: CASSYSFGRTDEKLFF.

The V and J genes are TRBV10-3 and TRBJ2-1; absent DNA, TCRdb's TRBD1 call cannot be checked. The V gene's germline CDR1 is ENHRY and CDR2 SYGVKD. This CDR3 has 15 residues. The chain's CDR3 is CAISESGISHNEQFF.

The V call is TRBV6-1, the J call TRBJ2-7. The V gene's germline CDR1 is MNHNS and CDR2 SASEGT. The CDR3 has 14 residues. The CDR3 reads CASSDLDIPYEQYF.

V gene TRBV7-9 combines with J gene TRBJ1-5; TCRdb selects TRBD1, and the lack of DNA leaves this call unchecked. Germline lookup yields CDR1 SEHNR and CDR2 FQNEAQ (reference sequence). The CDR3 is made up of 15 amino acids. The CDR3: CASRPGTGKNQPQHF.

This chain joins TRBV7-6 and TRBJ2-5; without DNA, the TCRdb call of TRBD2 cannot be checked. This CDR3 is built from 15 residues. Germline CDR1 SGHVS, CDR2 FNYEAQ. This CDR3 reads CASSFGGGSQETQYF.

This chain connects TRBV24-1 to TRBJ2-1; the TCRdb call, TRBD1, lacks DNA for checking. Germline assignment: CDR1 KGHDR and CDR2 SFDVKD. The CDR3 totals 14 residues. CDR3 protein: CATAGQGGYNEQFF.

The chain recombines TRBV20-1 with TRBJ2-7; TCRdb proposes TRBD2, but this gene call is untestable without DNA. There are 16 residues in the CDR3. Germline CDR1 and CDR2: DFQATT and SNEGSKA (reference sequence). The CDR3 sequence: CSAPRLGLAGAAEQYF.

This chain connects TRBV4-2 to TRBJ2-1; without DNA, the TCRdb call of TRBD2 cannot be checked. CDR3 size: 19 residues. Germline V gene data show CDR1 as LGHNA and CDR2 as YNFKEQ. The CDR3 sequence: CASSQELGAGALAYNEQFF.

The rearrangement uses TRBV5-1 and TRBJ2-1; TCRdb proposes TRBD2, but this gene call is untestable without DNA. This CDR3 is 15 amino acids long. From germline, CDR1 is SGHRS and CDR2 YFSETQ. Here the CDR3 reads CASTFIAGGYNEQFF.

The chain's CDR3 is CASSQDWGDEQYF. The genes are TRBV3-1 and TRBJ2-7; TCRdb lists TRBD1, though no DNA is available to test this call. CDR1 and CDR2 from the germline V gene are LGHDT and YNNKEL (reference sequence). CDR3 length: 13 amino acids.

J is TRBJ2-5 and V is TRBV29-1; no DNA is available, so the TRBD1 call from TCRdb remains unchecked. The CDR3 is 14 amino acids. Germline V gene data show CDR1 as SQVTM and CDR2 as ANQGSEA. CDR3 sequence reads: CSVRLDRVQETQYF.

The V gene is TRBV20-1, the J gene TRBJ2-3. The CDR3 sequence is 12 residues long. The germline V gene encodes CDR1 DFQATT and CDR2 SNEGSKA (reference sequence). Here the CDR3 reads CSARDQRSNPYF.

The chain employs TRBV10-1 and TRBJ1-6; TCRdb's D call, TRBD1, is unchecked because there is no DNA. Germline loops: CDR1 WNHNN, CDR2 SYGVQD (reference sequence). The CDR3 spans 14 residues. CDR3 sequence: CASSAGTRNSPLHF.

The chain uses TRBV7-9 and TRBJ2-5; TCRdb picks TRBD2, but there is no DNA to check that call. This CDR3 region has 18 residues. From germline, CDR1 is SEHNR and CDR2 FQNEAQ (reference sequence). The CDR3 loop reads CASSLIRFSGRMEETQYF.

The rearrangement links TRBV11-2 to TRBJ2-2; TCRdb's assignment of TRBD2 cannot be checked, as there is no DNA. Germline V gives CDR1 SGHAT, CDR2 FQNNGV. The CDR3 is 17 amino acids. The CDR3 here is CASSLVHSGSPTGELFF.